A single sample gave rise to the 22 T cell receptor beta chains below, sequenced in a study of T cells in Graves' hyperthyroidism and ophthalmopathy. TCR beta CDR3 regions were amplified from RNA. An initial round of RT-PCR targeting the TCR CDR3 relied on the HTBI primer set. TCRdb re-called the multiplex PCR reads through MiXCR, storing one row per CDR3 protein. This sample has hundreds of thousands of distinct CDR3 sequences, with approximately 40% found just once. The material sequenced was blood. Every receptor here comes from a man aged 18 to 30 with Graves' hyperthyroidism.

This clonotype was detected ten times or more. The genes are TRBV5-1 and TRBJ2-7, with 9 bases fitting TRBD1. The V gene's germline CDR1 is SGHRS and CDR2 YFSETQ. The CDR3 spans 14 residues. The V gene end was trimmed by 4 bases and the J gene end by 6 bases; junction bases not matched to a gene: 8. The CDR3 loop reads CASSPGTGLGEQYF. CDR3 in DNA: TGCGCCAGCAGCCCCGGGACAGGGCTGGGCGAGCAGTACTTC.

The table lists this clonotype with many counts. This sequence joins TRBV29-1 and TRBJ1-1; 7 nucleotides match TRBD1. Germline CDR1 SQVTM, CDR2 ANQGSEA. The V and J ends lost 3 bases and 5 bases, in that order; junction bases with no gene match: 3. The CDR3 sequence is 12 residues long. CDR3 amino acids: CSVEGRGTEAFF. The CDR3 nucleotides are TGCAGCGTTGAGGGCAGGGGGACTGAAGCTTTCTTT.

This clonotype was recorded at least ten times. The J gene is TRBJ1-1, the V gene TRBV29-1, with D unresolved. The V end lost 4 bases, the J end lost 3 bases, and 9 bases lay between the germline ends. The CDR3 has 12 amino acids. Germline assignment: CDR1 SQVTM and CDR2 ANQGSEA. The CDR3 loop is CSVVGADTEAFF. CDR3 DNA sequence: TGCAGCGTTGTGGGCGCGGACACTGAAGCTTTCTTT.

At least ten counts were recorded for this clonotype. The V call is TRBV7-9, the J call TRBJ2-5; D call uncertain. CDR1 and CDR2 from the germline V gene are SEHNR and FQNEAQ (reference sequence). Trimming took off 3 bases at V and 2 bases at J, with 7 bases between the two ends. The CDR3 sequence is 13 residues long. The CDR3 sequence: CASSFDSQETQYF. CDR3 in DNA: TGTGCCAGCAGCTTTGACTCACAAGAGACCCAGTACTTC. Based on the CDR3 plus reference TRBV7-9 and TRBJ2-5, the full variable domain is DTGVSQNPRHKITKRGQNVTFRCDPISEHNRLYWYRQTLGQGPEFLTYFQNEAQLEKSRLLSDRFSAERPKGSFSTLEIQRTEQGDSAMYLCASSFDSQETQYFGPGTRLLVL.

The V and J genes are TRBV9 and TRBJ1-1; D perhaps matches TRBD1 (5 bases). Germline CDR1 is SGDLS and CDR2 is YYNGEE. CDR3 length: 11 amino acids. Trimming took 3 bases from V and 11 from J, leaving 11 bases between them. The DNA of the CDR3 is TGTGCCAGCAGCGCCGGAGGGGTTGCTTTCTTT. Its translation is CASSAGGVAFF. Combining the CDR3 with reference TRBV9 and TRBJ1-1 gives the whole variable domain DSGVTQTPKHLITATGQRVTLRCSPRSGDLSVYWYQQSLDQGLQFLIQYYNGEERAKGNILERFSAQQFPDLHSELNLSSLELGDSALYFCASSAGGVAFFGQGTRLTVV.

This clonotype was picked up many times. The genes are TRBV7-2 and TRBJ1-6, with D perhaps TRBD1 (6 bases). The length of the CDR3 is 15 residues. Germline V gives CDR1 SGHTA, CDR2 FQGNSA. V lost 5 bases to trimming and J lost 8 bases, with 16 bases between them. Here the CDR3 reads CASSLLGAAHSPLHF. CDR3 coding DNA: TGTGCCAGCAGCCTACTGGGGGCAGCTCATTCACCCCTCCACTTT.

This clonotype turned up a few times. The gene calls are TRBV7-2 and TRBJ2-5, with D tentatively TRBD1 or TRBD2 (6 bases each). Germline CDR1 SGHTA, CDR2 FQGNSA. The CDR3 is 14 residues long. Trimming took 7 bases from V and 7 from J, leaving 19 bases between them. The DNA of the CDR3 is TGTGCCAGCACCGTACAGGGAGCGGGCGGGACCCAGTACTTC. This translates into CASTVQGAGGTQYF.

This clonotype was observed a handful of times. A read error may account for a junction end that differs from germline. The chain carries TRBV7-7 and TRBJ1-2; D call uncertain. This CDR3 is built from 15 residues. Germline CDR1 and CDR2: SSHAT and FNYEAQ (reference sequence). The DNA of the CDR3 is TGTGCTAGCAGCCCGCTCGACTCAGATTCCTATGGCTACACCTTC. Translating it yields CASSPLDSDSYGYTF.

As for this clonotype: This may be a read error: a much more frequent sequence differs by one nucleotide. This chain joins TRBV7-9 and TRBJ1-1; 7 bases fit TRBD1. CDR3 length equals 13 residues. The junction had 9 bases not matched to a gene; V was cut back by 8 bases and J by 6 bases. The V gene's germline CDR1 is SEHNR and CDR2 FQNEAQ (reference sequence). CDR3 sequence (DNA): TGTGCCAGCGGCCCGACAGGGACCCCTGAAGCTTTCTTT. Translation: CASGPTGTPEAFF.

V is TRBV13 and J is TRBJ1-3; TRBD1 might be the D (6 bases). The CDR3 is made up of 17 amino acids. The germline V gene encodes CDR1 PRHDT and CDR2 FYEKMQ (reference sequence). Trimming removed 5 bases at V and 0 bases at J, with 17 bases between. The CDR3 loop is CASSPSLGGYSGNTIYF. In nucleotides, the CDR3 is TGTGCCAGCAGCCCTAGCCTAGGGGGTTACTCTGGAAACACCATATATTTT.

In this sample, this clonotype turned up a few times. J is TRBJ2-7 and V is TRBV2, with 7 bases lining up with TRBD1. This CDR3 region has 15 residues. V was clipped by 6 bases and J by 3 bases; unmatched bases: 11. CDR1 is SNHLY, CDR2 FYNNEI, per germline. CDR3 coding DNA: TGTGCCAGCAGGGACCCCCGGGACAGTTACTACGAGCAGTACTTC. The encoded protein is CASRDPRDSYYEQYF.

This clonotype was seen at least ten times. V usage is TRBV5-1 and J usage is TRBJ1-4; D gene unclear. CDR1 SGHRS and CDR2 YFSETQ come from the germline V gene. This CDR3 is built from 15 residues. The V end lost 4 bases, the J end lost 10 bases, and 20 bases lay between the germline ends. The CDR3, as DNA: TGCGCCAGCAGCGTATCCTCCGACCGACGCGCAAAACTGTTTTTT. Encoded protein: CASSVSSDRRAKLFF.

This clonotype came up many times. The rearrangement joins TRBV10-3 to TRBJ2-7; the D gene is possibly TRBD2 (5 bases). Germline V CDR1 and CDR2: ENHRY, SYGVKD. This CDR3 is 14 amino acids long. V lost 2 bases and J lost 2, with 10 bases in between. DNA of the CDR3: TGTGCCATCAGTGAGCCCGACTACGCCTACGAGCAGTACTTC. Protein sequence: CAISEPDYAYEQYF.

The chain combines TRBV9 with TRBJ2-2; D possibly uses TRBD1 or TRBD2 (5 bases each). CDR3 length equals 16 residues. Germline V gene sequence: CDR1 SGDLS, CDR2 YYNGEE. V gave up 0 bases and J gave up 1 base, with 10 bases separating them. The CDR3 here is CASSVDGTRNTGELFF. The CDR3 DNA is TGTGCCAGCAGCGTAGACGGGACGAGGAACACCGGGGAGCTGTTTTTT.

The chain employs TRBV7-2 and TRBJ1-1, with unresolved D. CDR3 size: 15 residues. The germline gives CDR1 SGHTA, CDR2 FQGNSA. Trimming left V 5 bases short and J 3 bases short, with 16 bases between. CDR3 protein: CASSPLAGPYTEAFF. CDR3 coding DNA: TGTGCCAGCAGCCCCCTAGCGGGCCCCTACACTGAAGCTTTCTTT.

This clonotype appeared a few times. The V call is TRBV7-9, the J call TRBJ2-2; 9 bases are shared with TRBD1. The CDR3 has 17 amino acids. The germline gives CDR1 SEHNR, CDR2 FQNEAQ (reference sequence). V lost 1 base, J lost 4 bases, and 7 bases stayed unmatched. The CDR3 loop reads CASSLEPGQGRTGELFF. CDR3 nucleotides: TGTGCCAGCAGCTTAGAACCGGGACAGGGTCGCACCGGGGAGCTGTTTTTT.

V is TRBV25-1 and J is TRBJ1-2; a weak D match, TRBD1 (5 bases). Trimming took 5 bases from V and 4 from J, leaving 17 bases between them. CDR3 length: 15 residues. Germline lookup yields CDR1 MGHDK and CDR2 SYGVNS. The CDR3 loop is CASSQGGGTIYGYTF. Written as DNA, the CDR3 is TGTGCCAGCAGTCAAGGTGGGGGGACGATCTATGGCTACACCTTC.

This clonotype was seen many times. The genes are TRBV7-3 and TRBJ2-7; D unresolved. The germline V gene has CDR1 SGHTA and CDR2 FQGTGA. CDR3 size: 11 residues. V lost 4 bases and J 9 bases, leaving 10 bases between the germline ends. CDR3 residues: CASSSLVRQYF. CDR3 bases: TGTGCCAGCAGCTCCTTAGTACGGCAGTACTTC.

V usage is TRBV4-1 and J usage is TRBJ1-1; unclear D gene. CDR3 length: 13 amino acids. The germline V gene has CDR1 MGHRA and CDR2 YSYEKL. Trimming took 4 bases from V and 10 from J, leaving 16 bases between them. The DNA of the CDR3 is TGCGCCAGCAGCCCAGATCCCTTAGCAGGAGCTTTCTTT. Its translation is CASSPDPLAGAFF.

This rearrangement joins TRBV20-1 to TRBJ1-2, with TRBD1 as a possible D gene (6 bases). V was trimmed by 6 bases and J by 0 bases, leaving 11 bases between them. Germline V gene lookup returns CDR1 DFQATT and CDR2 SNEGSKA (reference sequence). The CDR3 totals 13 residues. DNA of the CDR3: TGCAGTGCCTCAGGGGCGGCTAACTATGGCTACACCTTC. As protein: CSASGAANYGYTF.

Ten or more counts support this clonotype. This chain links TRBV12-3 or TRBV12-4 with TRBJ2-5; D is unclear. The CDR3 sequence is 13 residues long. V dropped 5 bases and J dropped 1 base, with 8 bases sitting between them. The chain's CDR3 is CASSQSTQETQYF. Here the CDR3 DNA reads TGTGCCAGCAGTCAGTCCACCCAAGAGACCCAGTACTTC.

V is TRBV5-8 and J is TRBJ1-2; TRBD1 is a possible D gene (5 bases). V was clipped by 0 bases and J by 6 bases, with 15 bases between them. This CDR3 region has 15 residues. Germline V lookup: CDR1 SGHTS, CDR2 YDEGEE. CDR3 coding DNA: TGTGCCAGCAGCTTGGCGGCAGGGACGGTTGATGGCTACACCTTC. Protein sequence: CASSLAAGTVDGYTF.